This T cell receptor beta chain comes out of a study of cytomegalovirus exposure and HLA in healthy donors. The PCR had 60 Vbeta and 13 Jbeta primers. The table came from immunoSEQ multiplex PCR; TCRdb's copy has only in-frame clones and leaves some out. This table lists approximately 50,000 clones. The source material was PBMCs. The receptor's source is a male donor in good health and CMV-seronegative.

DNA for the CDR3: TGTGCCCTAGGGGGACGGGTTAATGAAAAACTGTTTTTT. Residues: CALGGRVNEKLFF. This chain links TRBV30 with TRBJ1-4; maybe TRBD1 (6 bases). The germline CDR1 and CDR2 sequences are GTSNPN and SVGIG (reference sequence). V lost 8 bases and J lost 4, with 14 bases in between. The CDR3 is 13 residues long.